This is a list of T cell receptor beta chains from one sample in a study of Tregs in tolerant kidney transplant recipients. Here immunoSEQ multiplex PCR was the method, and the copy in TCRdb shows in-frame clones only, minus some. The sample contains about 240,000 clones, approximately 84% of which appear only once. Sequenced input: CD4+ T cells from blood. These receptors originate from a human donor in good health. CDR3s include the opening cysteine and the closing phenylalanine or tryptophan. D genes are given only for firm matches.

>TRBJ1-4|TRBD1|TRBV9
CASSVVGQGATNEKLFF
TGTGCCAGCAGCGTAGTAGGACAGGGGGCAACTAATGAAAAACTGTTTTTT
>TRBJ2-3|NA|TRBV5-1
CASVSTPFGFTDTQYF
TGCGCCAGCGTCTCAACTCCGTTCGGATTCACAGATACGCAGTATTTT
>TRBJ1-2|NA|TRBV14
CACSPTGGYGYTF
TGTGCCTGCAGCCCGACAGGAGGGTATGGCTACACCTTC
>TRBJ2-5|TRBD2|TRBV30
CAWSRHTSGETQYF
TGTGCCTGGAGTCGGCATACTAGCGGAGAGACCCAGTACTTC
>TRBJ2-7|NA|TRBV11-2
CASSSGQKSYEQYF
TGTGCCAGCAGCTCAGGACAGAAGTCCTACGAGCAGTACTTC
>TRBJ2-5|NA|TRBV4-1
CASSQPGAAQETQYF
TGCGCCAGCAGCCAACCTGGGGCAGCACAAGAGACCCAGTACTTC
>TRBJ1-6|TRBD1|TRBV5-4
CASSLSRGFDNSPLHF
TGTGCCAGCAGCTTGTCCAGGGGGTTCGATAATTCACCCCTCCACTTT
>TRBJ1-3|TRBD1|TRBV7-8
CASSSQGAPSGNTIYF
TGTGCCAGCAGCTCACAGGGGGCCCCCTCTGGAAACACCATATATTTT
>TRBJ2-2|NA|TRBV10-3
CAISGLDTGELFF
TGTGCCATCAGTGGACTAGACACCGGGGAGCTGTTTTTT
>TRBJ2-1|TRBD1|TRBV11-3
CASSPRQGKNVHEQFF
TGTGCCAGCAGCCCCCGACAGGGTAAAAATGTCCATGAGCAGTTCTTC
>TRBJ1-1|NA|TRBV29-1
CSVGRANTEAFF
TGCAGCGTTGGAAGGGCGAACACTGAAGCTTTCTTT
>TRBJ1-5|NA|TRBV29-1
CSVGRGGSNQPQHF
TGCAGCGTTGGTCGAGGGGGTAGCAATCAGCCCCAGCATTTT
>TRBJ1-4|NA|TRBV28
CASSSTSPGKKLFF
TGTGCCAGCAGTTCCACGAGCCCAGGGAAAAAACTGTTTTTT